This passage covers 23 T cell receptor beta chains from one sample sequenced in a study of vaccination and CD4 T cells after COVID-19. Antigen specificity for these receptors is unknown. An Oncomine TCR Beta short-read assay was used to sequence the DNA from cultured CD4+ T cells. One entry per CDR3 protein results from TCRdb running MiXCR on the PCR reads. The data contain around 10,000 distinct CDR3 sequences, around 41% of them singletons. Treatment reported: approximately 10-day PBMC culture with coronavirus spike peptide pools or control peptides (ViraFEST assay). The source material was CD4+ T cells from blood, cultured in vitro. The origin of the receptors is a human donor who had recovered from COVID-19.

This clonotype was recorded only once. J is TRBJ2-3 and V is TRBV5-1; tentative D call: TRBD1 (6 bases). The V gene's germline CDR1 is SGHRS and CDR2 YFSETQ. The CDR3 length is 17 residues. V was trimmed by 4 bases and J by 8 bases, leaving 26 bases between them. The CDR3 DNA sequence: TGCGCCAGCAGCAACGCCGACAGGCCCCTGGGATCGGGTACGCAGTATTTT. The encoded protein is CASSNADRPLGSGTQYF.

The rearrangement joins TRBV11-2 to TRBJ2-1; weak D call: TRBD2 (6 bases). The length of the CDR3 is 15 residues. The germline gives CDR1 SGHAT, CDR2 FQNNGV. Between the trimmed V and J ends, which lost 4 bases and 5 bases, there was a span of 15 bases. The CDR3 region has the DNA TGTGCCAGCAGCTCCAAGCGGGCGTTTAACAATGAGCAGTTCTTC. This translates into CASSSKRAFNNEQFF.

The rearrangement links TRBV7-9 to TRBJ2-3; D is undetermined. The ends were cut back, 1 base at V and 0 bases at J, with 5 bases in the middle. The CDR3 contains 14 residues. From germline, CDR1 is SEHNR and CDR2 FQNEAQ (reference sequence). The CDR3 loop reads CASSLGVSTDTQYF. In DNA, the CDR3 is TGTGCCAGCAGCTTAGGTGTAAGCACAGATACGCAGTATTTT.

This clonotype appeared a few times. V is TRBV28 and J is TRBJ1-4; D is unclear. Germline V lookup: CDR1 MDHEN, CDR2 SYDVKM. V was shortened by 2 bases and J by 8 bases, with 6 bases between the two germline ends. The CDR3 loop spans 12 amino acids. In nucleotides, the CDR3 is TGTGCCAGCAGTTTAGTCCGGGAAAAACTGTTTTTT. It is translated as CASSLVREKLFF.

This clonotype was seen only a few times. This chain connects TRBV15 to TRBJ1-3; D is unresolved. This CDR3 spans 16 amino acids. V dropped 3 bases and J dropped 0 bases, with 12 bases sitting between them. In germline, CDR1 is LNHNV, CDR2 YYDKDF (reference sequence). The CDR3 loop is CATSSLTANSGNTIYF. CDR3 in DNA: TGTGCCACCAGCAGCCTAACAGCGAACTCTGGAAACACCATATATTTT.

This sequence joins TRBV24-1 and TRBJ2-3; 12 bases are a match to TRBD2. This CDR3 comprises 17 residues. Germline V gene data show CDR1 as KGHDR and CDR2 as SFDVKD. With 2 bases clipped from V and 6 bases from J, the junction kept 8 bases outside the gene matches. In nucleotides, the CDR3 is TGTGCCACCAGTGATTCCCGGACTAGCGGGGCGCCGGATACGCAGTATTTT. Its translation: CATSDSRTSGAPDTQYF.

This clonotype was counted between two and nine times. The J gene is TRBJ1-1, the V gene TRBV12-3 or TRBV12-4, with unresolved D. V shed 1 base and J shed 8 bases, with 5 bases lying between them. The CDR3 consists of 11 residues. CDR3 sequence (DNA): TGTGCCAGCAGTTTAGGATCCGAAGCTTTCTTT. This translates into CASSLGSEAFF.

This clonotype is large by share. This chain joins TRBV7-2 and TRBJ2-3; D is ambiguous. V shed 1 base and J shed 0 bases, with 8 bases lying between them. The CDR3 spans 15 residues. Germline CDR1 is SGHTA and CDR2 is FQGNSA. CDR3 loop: CASSLDYLSTDTQYF. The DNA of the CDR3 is TGTGCCAGCAGCTTAGACTACCTTAGCACAGATACGCAGTATTTT.

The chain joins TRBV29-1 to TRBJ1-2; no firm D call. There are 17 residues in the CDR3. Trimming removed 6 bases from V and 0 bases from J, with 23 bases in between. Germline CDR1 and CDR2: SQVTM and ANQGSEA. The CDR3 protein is CSVGGQEKNRANYGYTF. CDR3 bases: TGCAGCGTGGGCGGGCAGGAGAAAAACCGAGCTAACTATGGCTACACCTTC.

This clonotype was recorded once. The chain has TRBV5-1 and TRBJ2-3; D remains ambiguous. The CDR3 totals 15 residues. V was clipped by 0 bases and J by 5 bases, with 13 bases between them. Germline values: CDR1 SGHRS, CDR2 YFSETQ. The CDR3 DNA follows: TGCGCCAGCAGCTTGGAGGCCGAGAGGAGAGATACGCAGTATTTT. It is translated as CASSLEAERRDTQYF.

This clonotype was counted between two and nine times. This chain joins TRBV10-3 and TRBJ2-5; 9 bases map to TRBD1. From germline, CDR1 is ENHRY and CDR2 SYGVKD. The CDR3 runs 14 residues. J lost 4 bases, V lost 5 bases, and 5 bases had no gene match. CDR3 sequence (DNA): TGTGCCATCAGTCTCGAGACAGGGGGAGAGACCCAGTACTTC. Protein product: CAISLETGGETQYF.

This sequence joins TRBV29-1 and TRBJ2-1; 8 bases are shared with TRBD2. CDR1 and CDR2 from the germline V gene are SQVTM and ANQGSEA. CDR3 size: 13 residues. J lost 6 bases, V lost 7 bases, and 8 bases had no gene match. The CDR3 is CSAGGLAGNEQFF. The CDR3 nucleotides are TGCAGCGCTGGGGGGCTAGCGGGCAATGAGCAGTTCTTC.

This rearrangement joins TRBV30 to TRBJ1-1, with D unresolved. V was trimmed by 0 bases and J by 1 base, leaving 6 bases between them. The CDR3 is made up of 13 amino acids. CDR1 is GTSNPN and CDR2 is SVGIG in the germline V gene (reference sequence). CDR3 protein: CAWSVQSNTEAFF. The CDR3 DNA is TGTGCCTGGAGTGTGCAGTCGAACACTGAAGCTTTCTTT.

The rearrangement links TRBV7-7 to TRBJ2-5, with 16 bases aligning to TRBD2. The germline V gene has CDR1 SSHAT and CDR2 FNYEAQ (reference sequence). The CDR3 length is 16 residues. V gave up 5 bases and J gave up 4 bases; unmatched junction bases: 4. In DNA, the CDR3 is TGTGCCAGCAGCCCCGGGACTAGCGGGGGGGGAGAGACCCAGTACTTC. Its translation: CASSPGTSGGGETQYF.

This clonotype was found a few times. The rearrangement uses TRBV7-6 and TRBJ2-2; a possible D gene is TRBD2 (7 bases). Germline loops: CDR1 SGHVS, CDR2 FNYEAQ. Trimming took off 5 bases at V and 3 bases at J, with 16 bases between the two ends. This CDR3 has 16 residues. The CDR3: CASSATGGLDTGELFF. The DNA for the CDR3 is TGTGCCAGCAGCGCTACGGGGGGCCTCGACACCGGGGAGCTGTTTTTT. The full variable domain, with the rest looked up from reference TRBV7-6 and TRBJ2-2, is GAGVSQSPRYKVTKRGQDVALRCDPISGHVSLYWYRQALGQGPEFLTYFNYEAQQDKSGLPNDRFSAERPEGSISTLTIQRTEQRDSAMYRCASSATGGLDTGELFFGEGSRLTVL.

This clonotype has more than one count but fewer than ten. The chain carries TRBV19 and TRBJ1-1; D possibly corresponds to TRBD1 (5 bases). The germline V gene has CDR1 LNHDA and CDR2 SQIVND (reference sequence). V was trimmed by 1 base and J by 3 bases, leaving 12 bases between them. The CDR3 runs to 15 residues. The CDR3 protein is CASSIAPTVYTEAFF. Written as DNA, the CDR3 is TGTGCCAGTAGTATAGCCCCGACAGTTTACACTGAAGCTTTCTTT.

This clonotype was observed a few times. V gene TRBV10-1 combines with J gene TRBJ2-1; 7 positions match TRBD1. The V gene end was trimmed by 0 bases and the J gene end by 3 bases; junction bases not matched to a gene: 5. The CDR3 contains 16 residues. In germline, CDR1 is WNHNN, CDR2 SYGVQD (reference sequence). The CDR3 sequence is CASSESTGFVYNEQFF. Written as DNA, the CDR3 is TGCGCCAGCAGTGAGTCGACAGGGTTCGTCTACAATGAGCAGTTCTTC.

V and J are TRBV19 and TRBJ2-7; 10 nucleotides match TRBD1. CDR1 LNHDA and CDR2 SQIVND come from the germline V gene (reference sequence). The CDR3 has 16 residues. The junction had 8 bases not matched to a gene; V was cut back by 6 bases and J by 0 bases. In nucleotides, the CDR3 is TGTGCCAGTAGCCTTTCCGGGACAGGGGCCTCCTACGAGCAGTACTTC. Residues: CASSLSGTGASYEQYF.

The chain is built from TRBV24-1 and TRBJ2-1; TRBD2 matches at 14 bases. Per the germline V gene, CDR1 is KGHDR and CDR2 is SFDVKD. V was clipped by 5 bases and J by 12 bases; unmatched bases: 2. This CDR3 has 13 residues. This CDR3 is CATSGTSGGPQFF. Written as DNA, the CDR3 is TGTGCCACCAGTGGGACTAGCGGGGGGCCGCAGTTCTTC.

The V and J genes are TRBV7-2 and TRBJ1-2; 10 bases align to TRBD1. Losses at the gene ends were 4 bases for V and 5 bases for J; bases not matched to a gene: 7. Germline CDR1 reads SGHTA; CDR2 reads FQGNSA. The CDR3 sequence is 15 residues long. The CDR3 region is CASSYQTGGGYGYTF. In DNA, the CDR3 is TGTGCCAGCAGCTACCAGACAGGGGGCGGATATGGCTACACCTTC.

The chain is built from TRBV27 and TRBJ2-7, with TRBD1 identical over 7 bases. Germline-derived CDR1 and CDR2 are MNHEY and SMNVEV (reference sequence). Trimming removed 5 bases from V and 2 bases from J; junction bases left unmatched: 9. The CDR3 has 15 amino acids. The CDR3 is CASSRGTDFAYEQYF. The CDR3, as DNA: TGTGCCAGCAGTCGTGGGACAGATTTCGCCTACGAGCAGTACTTC.

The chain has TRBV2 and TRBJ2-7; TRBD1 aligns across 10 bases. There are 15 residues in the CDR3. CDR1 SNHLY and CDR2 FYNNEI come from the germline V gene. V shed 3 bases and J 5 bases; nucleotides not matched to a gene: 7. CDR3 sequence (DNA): TGTGCCAGCAGTGAGCAAGGACAGGGGGGGGACGAGCAGTACTTC. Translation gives CASSEQGQGGDEQYF.

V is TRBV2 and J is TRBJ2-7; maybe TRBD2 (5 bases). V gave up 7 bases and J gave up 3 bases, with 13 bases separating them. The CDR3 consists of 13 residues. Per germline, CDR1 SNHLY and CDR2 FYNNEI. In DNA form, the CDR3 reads TGTGCCAGCAAGAGGGATTTAAACTACGAGCAGTACTTC. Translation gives CASKRDLNYEQYF.